This passage covers 2 T cell receptor beta chains from one sample sequenced in a study of CD8 T cells in Susac syndrome. Random hexamers were used to reverse transcribe an amount of roughly 0.5 to 1 ug RNA. TCRdb recomputed calls from the immunoSEQ multiplex PCR reads with MiXCR, one row per CDR3 protein. Counted here are approximately 100,000 distinct CDR3 sequences, about nine tenths occurring once; the ten biggest clones make up 0.11% to 0.15%. The material sequenced was CD4+ T cells from PBMCs. These receptors all stem from a human donor in good health.

The genes are TRBV20-1 and TRBJ2-7, with D perhaps TRBD2 (6 bases). This CDR3 has 13 amino acids. With 4 bases removed from V and 5 bases from J, the gap between germline ends came to 15 bases. CDR1 and CDR2 (germline): DFQATT, SNEGSKA (reference sequence). CDR3 coding DNA: TGCAGTGCTATAGGTCGGGGGAACAACGAGCAGTACTTC. Amino acid sequence: CSAIGRGNNEQYF.

V gene TRBV6-2 or TRBV6-3 combines with J gene TRBJ2-1; 7 bases fit TRBD2. CDR3 size: 16 residues. Germline V CDR1 and CDR2: MNHEY, SVGEGT. The ends lost 5 bases at V and 4 bases at J; junction bases unmatched: 11. The CDR3: CASSTLGGEWYNEQFF. The CDR3 region has the DNA TGTGCCAGCAGTACTCTTGGGGGGGAGTGGTACAATGAGCAGTTCTTC.